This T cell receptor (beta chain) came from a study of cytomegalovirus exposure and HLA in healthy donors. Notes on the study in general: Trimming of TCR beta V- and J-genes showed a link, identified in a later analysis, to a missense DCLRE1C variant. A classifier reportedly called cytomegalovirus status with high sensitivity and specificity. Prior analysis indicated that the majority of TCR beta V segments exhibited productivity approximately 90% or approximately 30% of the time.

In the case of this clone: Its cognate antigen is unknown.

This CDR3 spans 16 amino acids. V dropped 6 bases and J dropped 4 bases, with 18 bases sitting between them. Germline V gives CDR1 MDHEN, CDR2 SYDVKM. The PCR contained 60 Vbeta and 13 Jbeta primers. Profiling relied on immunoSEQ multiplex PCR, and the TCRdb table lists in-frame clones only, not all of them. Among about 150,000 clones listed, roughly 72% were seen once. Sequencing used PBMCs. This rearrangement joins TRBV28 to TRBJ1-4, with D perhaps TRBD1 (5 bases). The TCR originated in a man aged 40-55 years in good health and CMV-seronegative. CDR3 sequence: CASSLGAAVGNEKLFF. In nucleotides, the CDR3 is TGTGCCAGCAGCCTAGGGGCGGCCGTGGGTAATGAAAAACTGTTTTTT. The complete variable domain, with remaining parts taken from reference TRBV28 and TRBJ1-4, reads DVKVTQSSRYLVKRTGEKVFLECVQDMDHENMFWYRQDPGLGLRLIYFSYDVKMKEKGDIPEGYSVSREKKERFSLILESASTNQTSMYLCASSLGAAVGNEKLFFGSGTQLSVL.